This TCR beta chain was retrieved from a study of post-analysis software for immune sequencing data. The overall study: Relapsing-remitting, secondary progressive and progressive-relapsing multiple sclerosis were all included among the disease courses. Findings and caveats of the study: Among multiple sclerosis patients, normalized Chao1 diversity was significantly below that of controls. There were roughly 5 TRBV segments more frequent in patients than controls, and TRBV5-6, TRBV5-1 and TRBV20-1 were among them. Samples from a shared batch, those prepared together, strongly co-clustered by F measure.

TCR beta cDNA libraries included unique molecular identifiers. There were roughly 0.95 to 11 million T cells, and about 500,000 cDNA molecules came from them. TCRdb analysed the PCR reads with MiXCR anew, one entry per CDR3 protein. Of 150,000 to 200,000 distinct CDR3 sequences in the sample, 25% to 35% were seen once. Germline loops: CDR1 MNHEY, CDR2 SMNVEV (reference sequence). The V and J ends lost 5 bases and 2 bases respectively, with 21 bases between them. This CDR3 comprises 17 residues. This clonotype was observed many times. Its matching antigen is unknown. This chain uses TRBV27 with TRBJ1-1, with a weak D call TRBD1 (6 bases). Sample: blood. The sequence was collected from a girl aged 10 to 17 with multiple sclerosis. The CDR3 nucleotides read TGTGCCAGCAGTCATACAATCTCCGGGACAACTAACACTGAAGCTTTCTTT. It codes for CASSHTISGTTNTEAFF.